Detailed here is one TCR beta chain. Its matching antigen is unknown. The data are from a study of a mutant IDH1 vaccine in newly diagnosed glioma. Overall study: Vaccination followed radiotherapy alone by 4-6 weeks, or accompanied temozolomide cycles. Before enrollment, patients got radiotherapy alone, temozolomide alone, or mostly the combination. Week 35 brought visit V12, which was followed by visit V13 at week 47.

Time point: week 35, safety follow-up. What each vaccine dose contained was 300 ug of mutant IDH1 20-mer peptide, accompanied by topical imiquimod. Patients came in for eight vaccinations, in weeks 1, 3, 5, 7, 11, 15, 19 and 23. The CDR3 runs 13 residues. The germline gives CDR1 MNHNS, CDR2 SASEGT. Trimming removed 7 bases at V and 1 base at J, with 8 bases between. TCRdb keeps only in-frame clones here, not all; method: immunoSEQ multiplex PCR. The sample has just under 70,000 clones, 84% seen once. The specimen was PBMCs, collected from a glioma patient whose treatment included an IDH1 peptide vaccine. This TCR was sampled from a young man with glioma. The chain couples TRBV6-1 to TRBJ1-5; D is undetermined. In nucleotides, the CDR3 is TGTGCCAGCATGGGCCAGAGCAATCAGCCCCAGCATTTT. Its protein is CASMGQSNQPQHF.